Each of the 26 T cell receptor beta chains below was sequenced from the same sample in a study of T cells in Graves' hyperthyroidism and ophthalmopathy (dated by TCRdb to between 2019 and 2020). To prepare the library, multiplex PCR was applied. TCRdb names Illumina HiSeq 2000 as the instrument used. The TCR beta CDR3 regions were amplified from the RNA transcripts. The TCR CDR3 was subjected to a first round of RT-PCR using the HTBI primer set and the Qiagen OneStep RT-PCR kit. In-frame beta chains were kept once TCRdb had trimmed the public reads at Q25 with fastp and called clones with MiXCR. Every CDR3 protein is listed once, alongside the most common genes and DNA of its rows. The sample table holds about 350,000 distinct CDR3 sequences, of which approximately 13% were seen once. The ten biggest clones cover around 25% of the sample. Sequenced material: blood. Source of these receptors: a woman in her twenties or thirties with Graves' hyperthyroidism.

This clonotype occurred once. The V gene is TRBV6-1, the J gene TRBJ2-7; D is ambiguous. The CDR3 sequence is 16 residues long. Germline V lookup: CDR1 MNHNS, CDR2 SASEGT. The germline V and J ends were trimmed by 5 bases and 0 bases, with 17 bases remaining between them. The CDR3 nucleotides are TGTGCCAGCAGTCGCCTCCCTCGGCGGAGCTCCTACGAGCAGTACTTC. Translation: CASSRLPRRSSYEQYF.

This clonotype has a handful of counts. This chain connects TRBV6-1 to TRBJ1-4, with D possibly TRBD1 on 5 matching bases. Trimming took 5 bases from V and 8 from J, leaving 15 bases between them. Germline lookup yields CDR1 MNHNS and CDR2 SASEGT. The CDR3 length is 14 residues. The CDR3 region has the DNA TGTGCCAGCAGTTATGGGGCCGTTCCCGAAAAACTGTTTTTT. Translating gives CASSYGAVPEKLFF.

This clonotype was recorded at least ten times. J is TRBJ2-5 and V is TRBV11-2; no firm D call. Germline assignment: CDR1 SGHAT and CDR2 FQNNGV. Trimming cost V 5 bases and J 0 bases, with 16 bases left between them. The CDR3 contains 16 residues. The CDR3 nucleotides are TGTGCCAGCAGCGTCAGCAGGACGAGCAACCAAGAGACCCAGTACTTC. Protein product: CASSVSRTSNQETQYF.

This clonotype has a handful of counts. The chain recombines TRBV24-1 with TRBJ2-1; 8 bases fit TRBD2. The CDR3 sequence is 15 residues long. Germline CDR1 and CDR2: KGHDR and SFDVKD. Trimming took 6 bases from V and 5 from J; bases not matched to a gene: 8. CDR3 residues: CATSRPGGPDNEQFF. The CDR3 nucleotides are TGTGCCACCAGTCGCCCGGGAGGGCCAGACAATGAGCAGTTCTTC.

The chain links TRBV5-1 to TRBJ2-3, with D unclear. The germline gives CDR1 SGHRS, CDR2 YFSETQ. V lost 2 bases and J lost 0, with 10 bases in between. This CDR3 is 15 amino acids long. The CDR3 loop is CASSFRQTSTDTQYF. The DNA for the CDR3 is TGCGCCAGCAGCTTCAGGCAGACTAGCACAGATACGCAGTATTTT.

This clonotype was counted at least ten times. CDR3 region: CASSMSRLGGYNEQFF. CDR3 nucleotide sequence: TGTGCCAGTAGTATGAGCAGGCTGGGAGGGTACAATGAGCAGTTCTTC. J is TRBJ2-1 and V is TRBV19; 7 bases agree with TRBD2. Germline CDR1 is LNHDA and CDR2 is SQIVND (reference sequence). V dropped 3 bases and J dropped 4; count of bases not matched to a gene: 9. The CDR3 has 16 amino acids.

Of note for this clonotype: A read error is possible here, since a much larger clone lies one base away. V is TRBV7-8 and J is TRBJ2-5, with TRBD2 matching over 8 bases. Trimming cost V 4 bases and J 5 bases; bases outside gene matches: 6. There are 14 residues in the CDR3. The germline gives CDR1 SGHVS, CDR2 FQNEAQ. CDR3 nucleotides: TGTGCCAGCAGCTCTCATCGCGGGGGGGAGACCCAGTACTTC. Amino acid sequence: CASSSHRGGETQYF.

This clonotype has a handful of counts. V and J are TRBV4-1 and TRBJ2-5; TRBD1 matches 9 bases. The V gene end was trimmed by 4 bases and the J gene end by 4 bases; junction bases not matched to a gene: 7. The CDR3 sequence is 15 residues long. CDR1 MGHRA and CDR2 YSYEKL come from the germline V gene. The CDR3 spells CASSRSQGAGETQYF. CDR3 in DNA: TGCGCCAGCAGCCGCTCACAGGGGGCAGGAGAGACCCAGTACTTC.

The chain couples TRBV28 to TRBJ2-6; 8 bases fit TRBD2. Germline trimming cut 7 bases from V and 0 bases from J; bases unmatched to any gene: 8. Germline V gene data show CDR1 as MDHEN and CDR2 as SYDVKM. The CDR3 totals 17 residues. This CDR3 is CASNSGTSNSGANVLTF. The CDR3 bases are TGTGCCAGCAACTCCGGGACTAGTAACTCTGGGGCCAACGTCCTGACTTTC.

This clonotype has at least ten counts. The chain is built from TRBV7-2 and TRBJ2-3, with a tentative D call TRBD2 (6 bases). The CDR3 totals 14 residues. Germline-derived CDR1 and CDR2 are SGHTA and FQGNSA. V lost 8 bases, J lost 2 bases, and 14 bases lay in between. The CDR3 coding sequence is TGTGCCAGCTCGCGGGATAGGTTCACAGATACGCAGTATTTT. This sequence encodes CASSRDRFTDTQYF.

This rearrangement joins TRBV7-9 to TRBJ2-2, with TRBD1 matching 7 bases. The germline V gene has CDR1 SEHNR and CDR2 FQNEAQ (reference sequence). The CDR3 is made up of 15 amino acids. Trimming took 2 bases from V and 4 from J; bases not matched to a gene: 4. CDR3 amino acids: CASSLRGGGTGELFF. The CDR3 region has the DNA TGTGCCAGCAGCTTAAGAGGGGGCGGCACCGGGGAGCTGTTTTTT.

The chain couples TRBV4-3 to TRBJ1-5; D is unclear. Per the germline V gene, CDR1 is LGHNA and CDR2 is YSLEER. CDR3 length equals 17 residues. V lost 4 bases and J lost 3, with 19 bases in between. CDR3 nucleotide sequence: TGCGCCAGCAGCCCAAGCCTCGACGTGGGGTCCAATCAGCCCCAGCATTTT. It yields the protein CASSPSLDVGSNQPQHF.

This clonotype has ten or more counts. The chain is built from TRBV28 and TRBJ2-7; TRBD2 agrees at 11 bases. The V gene end was trimmed by 6 bases and the J gene end by 4 bases; junction bases not matched to a gene: 5. Germline CDR1 is MDHEN and CDR2 is SYDVKM. The CDR3 is 14 residues long. The CDR3 bases are TGTGCCAGCAGGCCAGGGACTAGCGGTTACGAGCAGTACTTC. Translated, it gives CASRPGTSGYEQYF.

This clonotype was found many times. This chain links TRBV7-2 with TRBJ2-2, with D unresolved. Between the trimmed V and J ends, which lost 1 base and 2 bases, there was a span of 14 bases. This CDR3 comprises 17 residues. Germline CDR1 SGHTA, CDR2 FQGNSA. CDR3 sequence (DNA): TGTGCCAGCAGCTTAGATTCCCCACGCAGTAACACCGGGGAGCTGTTTTTT. This sequence encodes CASSLDSPRSNTGELFF.

This clonotype was observed a handful of times. The CDR3 nucleotides read TGTGCCAGCACCGCGACAGGGGGAGGTACGCAGTATTTT. Translation gives CASTATGGGTQYF. The chain employs TRBV12-3 or TRBV12-4 and TRBJ2-3; 9 nucleotides align to TRBD1. Trimming cost V 7 bases and J 8 bases; bases outside gene matches: 7. The CDR3 covers 13 residues.

V gene TRBV7-9 combines with J gene TRBJ1-1; D remains unclear. The V gene lost 5 bases and the J gene lost 0 bases, with 4 bases spanning the gap. This CDR3 spans 12 amino acids. The germline CDR1 and CDR2 sequences are SEHNR and FQNEAQ (reference sequence). CDR3 protein: CASSDMNTEAFF. The CDR3 coding sequence is TGTGCCAGCAGCGATATGAACACTGAAGCTTTCTTT.

The rearrangement joins TRBV11-2 to TRBJ2-1; TRBD2 matches 13 bases. J was trimmed by 9 bases and V by 5 bases; bases with no gene match: 10. CDR1 is SGHAT, CDR2 FQNNGV, per germline. CDR3 length: 16 residues. CDR3 protein: CASSTGTSGILVEQFF. The CDR3 DNA follows: TGTGCCAGCAGCACCGGGACTAGCGGGATCTTGGTTGAGCAGTTCTTC.

This clonotype turned up a few times. The chain uses TRBV5-6 and TRBJ2-2; possibly TRBD1 or TRBD2 for D (6 bases each). The CDR3 has 17 residues. Germline loops: CDR1 SGHDT, CDR2 YYEEEE. V was pared by 4 bases and J by 0 bases, with 16 bases between. CDR3 DNA sequence: TGTGCCAGCAGCAGGGGGGAAAGCGGGTCGAACACCGGGGAGCTGTTTTTT. The encoded protein is CASSRGESGSNTGELFF.

The chain is built from TRBV15 and TRBJ1-5; tentative D call: TRBD1 (5 bases). Trimming pared 0 bases from V and 4 bases from J, leaving 10 bases between. The CDR3 sequence is 15 residues long. The germline V gene has CDR1 LNHNV and CDR2 YYDKDF (reference sequence). DNA for the CDR3: TGTGCCACCAGCAGAGATCAGGGACCTAATCAGCCCCAGCATTTT. Protein product: CATSRDQGPNQPQHF.

The gene calls are TRBV27 and TRBJ2-3, with no clear D. Trimming took off 2 bases at V and 0 bases at J, with 12 bases between the two ends. Germline lookup yields CDR1 MNHEY and CDR2 SMNVEV (reference sequence). The CDR3 has 16 amino acids. Here the CDR3 reads CASSLMWGLSTDTQYF. The CDR3, as DNA: TGTGCCAGCAGTTTAATGTGGGGTCTTAGCACAGATACGCAGTATTTT.

This clonotype was seen a few times. The CDR3 DNA sequence: TGTGCCAGTAGCTACGGGAGGGCATCCAATGAGCAGTTCTTC. It specifies CASSYGRASNEQFF. The rearrangement joins TRBV19 to TRBJ2-1, with 8 bases lining up with TRBD2. The junction had 7 bases not matched to a gene; V was cut back by 6 bases and J by 6 bases. Germline assignment: CDR1 LNHDA and CDR2 SQIVND (reference sequence). The CDR3 runs to 14 residues.

In DNA, the CDR3 is TGCGCCAGCAGCTCCGGGACCGAAAAACTGTTTTTT. This encodes CASSSGTEKLFF. The chain is built from TRBV5-1 and TRBJ1-4; D perhaps matches TRBD1 (5 bases). V was cut by 3 bases and J by 8 bases, with 8 bases left in between. Germline assignment: CDR1 SGHRS and CDR2 YFSETQ. The CDR3 length is 12 residues.

This clonotype was observed many times. The chain has TRBV20-1 and TRBJ1-4, with D unresolved. The CDR3 length is 15 residues. From germline, CDR1 is DFQATT and CDR2 SNEGSKA (reference sequence). V was clipped by 3 bases and J by 3 bases, with 14 bases between them. CDR3 nucleotide sequence: TGCAGTGCTAGTGGCCAGACCCTGCCTAATGAAAAACTGTTTTTT. It codes for CSASGQTLPNEKLFF.

This clonotype was seen more than once but under ten times. This sequence joins TRBV19 and TRBJ1-6, with a possible D match to TRBD1 (5 bases). The CDR3 is 13 residues long. Germline V gives CDR1 LNHDA, CDR2 SQIVND (reference sequence). The V gene lost 9 bases and the J gene lost 10 bases, with 16 bases spanning the gap. The CDR3 coding sequence is TGTGCCAGCAGTCTTGGACAACCCTCACCCCTCCACTTT. It encodes CASSLGQPSPLHF.

The chain uses TRBV13 and TRBJ1-3; the D gene is possibly TRBD1 (6 bases). Per the germline V gene, CDR1 is PRHDT and CDR2 is FYEKMQ (reference sequence). Deletions cut 3 bases from V and 15 bases from J, with 18 bases between. This CDR3 has 13 residues. CDR3 loop: CASSFGREGVKYF. The DNA of the CDR3 is TGTGCCAGCAGCTTTGGACGGGAGGGGGTCAAATATTTT.

The V and J genes are TRBV7-9 and TRBJ2-2, with 7 bases identical to TRBD1. Germline V gene sequence: CDR1 SEHNR, CDR2 FQNEAQ (reference sequence). Trimming took 5 bases from V and 11 from J; bases not matched to a gene: 8. CDR3 length equals 13 residues. In DNA, the CDR3 is TGTGCCAGCAGCACTGACAGGGAAAACGAGCTGTTTTTT. Translated, it gives CASSTDRENELFF.